The 19 T cell receptor beta chains presented below share a single source sample, sequenced in a study of siplizumab effects on memory and regulatory T cells. It was at 37°C and for more than 5 days that the mixed lymphocyte reaction cells were cocultured. These TCRs' antigens remain unknown. The method was immunoSEQ multiplex PCR; TCRdb's version includes in-frame clones alone and lacks a portion of them. The data hold roughly 14,000 clones, with almost 50% observed a single time. Sequenced sample: CFSE-low (dividing) CD4+ T cells sorted from an allogeneic mixed lymphocyte reaction. Receptors were obtained from a human donor in good health; the cells came from an allogeneic mixed lymphocyte reaction.

The V and J genes are TRBV11-2 and TRBJ1-6; D gene unclear. Trimming took 2 bases from V and 0 from J, leaving 5 bases between them. The CDR3 length is 15 residues. Germline CDR1 is SGHAT and CDR2 is FQNNGV. The CDR3 spells CASSLSGSYNSPLHF. The CDR3, as DNA: TGTGCCAGCAGCTTATCGGGCTCCTATAATTCACCCCTCCACTTT.

By share, this clone ranks as medium-sized. The rearrangement uses TRBV25-1 and TRBJ1-3; 7 bases agree with TRBD1. Germline CDR1 is MGHDK and CDR2 is SYGVNS. The V segment lost 1 base and the J segment 2 bases; nucleotides outside the gene matches: 2. CDR3 size: 15 residues. The CDR3 is CASSESGTAGNTIYF. The DNA of the CDR3 is TGTGCCAGCAGTGAATCCGGGACAGCTGGAAACACCATATATTTT. The whole variable domain, filled in from reference TRBV25-1 and TRBJ1-3, reads EADIYQTPRYLVIGTGKKITLECSQTMGHDKMYWYQQDPGMELHLIHYSYGVNSTEKGDLSSESTVSRIRTEHFPLTLESARPSHTSQYLCASSESGTAGNTIYFGEGSWLTVV.

The genes are TRBV6-1 and TRBJ2-7; a possible D gene is TRBD2 (6 bases). The germline V and J ends were trimmed by 9 bases and 2 bases, with 17 bases remaining between them. This CDR3 is 14 amino acids long. Germline-derived CDR1 and CDR2 are MNHNS and SASEGT. The CDR3 loop reads CARTGRGPPYEQYF. In DNA, the CDR3 is TGTGCCAGGACGGGGCGGGGACCACCCTACGAGCAGTACTTC.

There are a few counts of this clone. The rearrangement links TRBV14 to TRBJ1-6; D might be TRBD1 (5 bases). V gave up 6 bases and J gave up 7 bases, with 13 bases separating them. Germline CDR1 SGHDN, CDR2 FVKESK. This CDR3 spans 14 amino acids. In nucleotides, the CDR3 is TGTGCCAGCAGAAACCCGGGACCGAATTCACCCCTCCACTTT. Translated, it gives CASRNPGPNSPLHF.

CDR3 protein: CASSFKSRVEAFF. CDR3 nucleotides: TGTGCCAGCAGCTTTAAAAGCAGGGTTGAAGCTTTCTTT. V usage is TRBV5-6 and J usage is TRBJ1-1; TRBD1 might be the D (5 bases). V lost 2 bases and J lost 7, with 12 bases in between. Germline CDR1 SGHDT, CDR2 YYEEEE. The CDR3 extends over 13 amino acids. Complete variable domain (other parts from reference TRBV5-6 and TRBJ1-1): DAGVTQSPTHLIKTRGQQVTLRCSPKSGHDTVSWYQQALGQGPQFIFQYYEEEERQRGNFPDRFSGHQFPNYSSELNVNALLLGDSALYLCASSFKSRVEAFFGQGTRLTVV.

This sequence joins TRBV18 and TRBJ2-7; 7 nucleotides line up with TRBD1. The ends lost 6 bases at V and 3 bases at J; junction bases unmatched: 8. The germline CDR1 and CDR2 sequences are KGHSH and LQKENI. The CDR3 covers 14 residues. The CDR3 region is CASSPQTGFYEQYF. The CDR3 DNA reads as TGTGCCAGCTCCCCCCAGACAGGGTTCTACGAGCAGTACTTC.

V gene TRBV6-5 combines with J gene TRBJ1-2; weak D call: TRBD1 (6 bases). The CDR3 contains 14 residues. V was clipped by 4 bases and J by 4 bases, with 13 bases between them. The germline CDR1 and CDR2 sequences are MNHEY and SVGAGI. DNA of the CDR3: TGTGCCAGCAGTTTCCTGACAGGTCTCTATGGCTACACCTTC. It codes for CASSFLTGLYGYTF.

This clone showed up just a few times. The same CDR3 is also encoded by other DNA sequences in this sample. The V call is TRBV18, the J call TRBJ1-1; D is ambiguous. The V gene's germline CDR1 is KGHSH and CDR2 LQKENI. There are 13 residues in the CDR3. With 3 bases removed from V and 1 base from J, the gap between germline ends came to 6 bases. Written as DNA, the CDR3 is TGTGCCAGCTCACCCCAAGGGAACACTGAAGCTTTCTTT. Amino acid sequence: CASSPQGNTEAFF.

This clone has just a few counts. The same CDR3 is also encoded by other DNA sequences in this sample. This chain uses TRBV18 with TRBJ1-1; no clear D. Trimming stripped 5 bases from V and 1 base from J, with 8 bases between. CDR1 KGHSH and CDR2 LQKENI come from the germline V gene. The CDR3 covers 13 residues. CDR3: CASSDQQNTEAFF. The CDR3 DNA is TGTGCCAGCTCAGATCAACAGAACACTGAAGCTTTCTTT.

The chain combines TRBV30 with TRBJ2-2, with D possibly being TRBD1 (5 bases). Trimming stripped 3 bases from V and 7 bases from J, with 12 bases between. This CDR3 spans 13 amino acids. Looked up from germline, CDR1 is GTSNPN and CDR2 is SVGIG (reference sequence). The CDR3 here is CAWSWQGDGELFF. CDR3 coding DNA: TGTGCCTGGAGCTGGCAGGGTGACGGGGAGCTGTTTTTT.

Here the CDR3 reads CASSSIDQWNYGYTF. CDR3 in DNA: TGCGCCAGCAGCTCAATCGACCAATGGAACTATGGCTACACCTTC. The chain employs TRBV5-1 and TRBJ1-2; no reliable D call. The length of the CDR3 is 15 residues. In germline, CDR1 is SGHRS, CDR2 YFSETQ. Trimming cost V 3 bases and J 2 bases, with 14 bases left between them.

V and J are TRBV7-6 and TRBJ2-5; D unclear. Per germline, CDR1 SGHVS and CDR2 FNYEAQ. The CDR3 runs 13 residues. V was pared by 1 base and J by 4 bases, with 7 bases between. The CDR3 reads CASSLVQTETQYF. The CDR3 DNA reads as TGTGCCAGCAGCTTAGTGCAGACAGAGACCCAGTACTTC.

By share of the sample, this clone is medium-sized. CDR3 in amino acids: CASSVVGGHGGNSPLHF. CDR3 nucleotides: TGTGCCAGCAGCGTAGTCGGCGGACACGGAGGTAATTCACCCCTCCACTTT. The V gene is TRBV9, the J gene TRBJ1-6; D perhaps matches TRBD1 (5 bases). The CDR3 extends over 17 amino acids. V was pared by 0 bases and J by 6 bases, with 16 bases between. The germline V gene encodes CDR1 SGDLS and CDR2 YYNGEE.

V usage is TRBV7-2 and J usage is TRBJ2-7; unclear D gene. The V and J ends lost 0 bases and 2 bases respectively, with 5 bases between them. The CDR3 is 13 residues long. Germline assignment: CDR1 SGHTA and CDR2 FQGNSA. DNA of the CDR3: TGTGCCAGCAGCTTAGCTAGGACCTACGAGCAGTACTTC. This translates into CASSLARTYEQYF.

This clone was picked up a small number of times. V is TRBV10-3 and J is TRBJ2-5, with 7 nucleotides matching TRBD1. Trimming removed 0 bases from V and 5 bases from J; junction bases left unmatched: 9. The CDR3 extends over 16 amino acids. The germline CDR1 and CDR2 sequences are ENHRY and SYGVKD. This CDR3 is CAISESGRGGLETQYF. The CDR3 DNA reads as TGTGCCATCAGTGAGTCCGGGCGAGGGGGCTTGGAGACCCAGTACTTC.

V is TRBV23-1 and J is TRBJ2-1; 9 positions agree with TRBD2. TRBV23-1 is flagged as an ORF with uncertain function. The length of the CDR3 is 16 residues. Trimming cost V 4 bases and J 7 bases; bases outside gene matches: 11. The CDR3 region has the DNA TGCGCCAGCAGTCGCCAACGCGGGGGGGCCGGGAATGAGCAGTTCTTC. Protein: CASSRQRGGAGNEQFF.

The V gene is TRBV6-6, the J gene TRBJ2-5; 7 bases match TRBD1. From germline, CDR1 is MNHNY and CDR2 SVGAGI (reference sequence). V lost 5 bases and J lost 7; bases outside the gene matches: 7. This CDR3 region has 13 residues. CDR3 region: CASSPTGQRTQYF. Written as DNA, the CDR3 is TGTGCCAGCAGTCCCACGGGACAGCGGACCCAGTACTTC.

This clone came up once. The chain is built from TRBV5-8 and TRBJ2-3, with 8 positions matching TRBD1. J lost 14 bases, V lost 2 bases, and 19 bases had no gene match. Per the germline V gene, CDR1 is SGHTS and CDR2 is YDEGEE. The CDR3 extends over 16 amino acids. CDR3 nucleotides: TGTGCCAGCAGCTTCTTAGGACAGGGTGGGTTATCCCCCCCGTATTTT. This sequence encodes CASSFLGQGGLSPPYF.

This clone was seen more than once but under ten times. The chain combines TRBV10-1 with TRBJ2-3; D unresolved. V shed 8 bases and J shed 0 bases, with 3 bases lying between them. CDR1 and CDR2 (germline): WNHNN, SYGVQD (reference sequence). The CDR3 runs to 11 residues. CDR3 in DNA: TGCGCCAGCTTTAGCACAGATACGCAGTATTTT. Translation: CASFSTDTQYF.